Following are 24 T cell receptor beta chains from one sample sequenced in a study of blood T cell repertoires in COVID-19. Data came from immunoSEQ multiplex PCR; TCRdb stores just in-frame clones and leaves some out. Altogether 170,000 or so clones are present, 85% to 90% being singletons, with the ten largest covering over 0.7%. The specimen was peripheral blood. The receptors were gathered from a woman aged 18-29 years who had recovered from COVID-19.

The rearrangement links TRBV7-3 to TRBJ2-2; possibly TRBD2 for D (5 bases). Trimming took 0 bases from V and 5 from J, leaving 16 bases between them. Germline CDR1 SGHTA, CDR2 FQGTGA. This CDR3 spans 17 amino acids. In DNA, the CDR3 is TGTGCCAGCAGCTTAACTTTTGCTAGCCTGGGTACCGGGGAGCTGTTTTTT. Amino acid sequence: CASSLTFASLGTGELFF.

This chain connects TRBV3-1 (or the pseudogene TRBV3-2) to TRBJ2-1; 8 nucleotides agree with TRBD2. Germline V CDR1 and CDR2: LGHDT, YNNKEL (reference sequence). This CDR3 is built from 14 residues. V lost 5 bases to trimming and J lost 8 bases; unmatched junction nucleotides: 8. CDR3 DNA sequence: TGTGCCAGCAGCGACCGGGAGGGGTATCATGAGCAGTTCTTC. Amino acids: CASSDREGYHEQFF.

CDR3 residues: CASSLGRTGVNEKLFF. The DNA of the CDR3 is TGTGCCAGCAGCTTAGGCCGGACAGGGGTTAATGAAAAACTGTTTTTT. This chain connects TRBV7-9 to TRBJ1-4, with TRBD1 matching over 9 bases. With 1 base clipped from V and 4 bases from J, the junction kept 4 bases outside the gene matches. This CDR3 is built from 16 residues. The germline V gene encodes CDR1 SEHNR and CDR2 FQNEAQ (reference sequence).

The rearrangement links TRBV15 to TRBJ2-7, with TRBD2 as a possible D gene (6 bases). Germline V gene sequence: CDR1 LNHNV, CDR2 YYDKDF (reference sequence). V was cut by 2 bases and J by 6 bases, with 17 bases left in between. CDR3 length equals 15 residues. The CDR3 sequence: CATSRRDFPIVEQYF. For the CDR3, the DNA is TGTGCCACCAGCAGACGGGACTTCCCAATCGTCGAGCAGTACTTC.

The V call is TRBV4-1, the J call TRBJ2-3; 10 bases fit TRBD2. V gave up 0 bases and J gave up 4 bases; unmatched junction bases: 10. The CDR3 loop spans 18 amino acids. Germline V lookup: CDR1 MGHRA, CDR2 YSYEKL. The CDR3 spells CASSQDRQRGGRADTQYF. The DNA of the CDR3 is TGCGCCAGCAGCCAAGATAGGCAGCGGGGGGGCAGGGCAGATACGCAGTATTTT.

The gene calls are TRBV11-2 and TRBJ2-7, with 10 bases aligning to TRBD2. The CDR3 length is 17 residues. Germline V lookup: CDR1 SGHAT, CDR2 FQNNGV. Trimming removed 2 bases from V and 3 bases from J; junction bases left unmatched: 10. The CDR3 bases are TGTGCCAGCAGCTTACCCGGTACTAGCGGGACCTTCTACGAGCAGTACGTC. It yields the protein CASSLPGTSGTFYEQYV.

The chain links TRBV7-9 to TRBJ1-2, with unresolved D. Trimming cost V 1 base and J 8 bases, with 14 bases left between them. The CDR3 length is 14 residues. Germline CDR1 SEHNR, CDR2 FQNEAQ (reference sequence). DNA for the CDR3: TGTGCCAGCAGCTTAGGGGCGGGCGTGAAAGGCTACACCTTC. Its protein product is CASSLGAGVKGYTF.

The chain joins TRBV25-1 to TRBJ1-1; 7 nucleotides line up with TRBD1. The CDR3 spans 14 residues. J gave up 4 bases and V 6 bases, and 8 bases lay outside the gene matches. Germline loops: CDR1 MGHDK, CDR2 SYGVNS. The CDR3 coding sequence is TGTGCCAGCAGAATTAGGGGGCAGGGCACTGAAGCTTTCTTT. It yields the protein CASRIRGQGTEAFF.

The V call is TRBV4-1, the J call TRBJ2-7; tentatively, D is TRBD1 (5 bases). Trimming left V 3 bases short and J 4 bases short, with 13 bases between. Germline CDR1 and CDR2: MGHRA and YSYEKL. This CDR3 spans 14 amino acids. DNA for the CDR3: TGCGCCAGCAGCCATTATGCAGGGCGGTACGAGCAGTACGTC. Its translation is CASSHYAGRYEQYV.

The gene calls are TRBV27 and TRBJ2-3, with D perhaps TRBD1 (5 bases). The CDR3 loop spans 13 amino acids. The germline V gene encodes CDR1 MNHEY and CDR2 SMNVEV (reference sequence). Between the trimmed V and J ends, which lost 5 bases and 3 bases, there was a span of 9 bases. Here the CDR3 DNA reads TGTGCCAGCAGTCCGACAGTGACAGATACGCAGTATTTT. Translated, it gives CASSPTVTDTQYF.

In DNA, the CDR3 is TGTGCCAGCAGCTACCATCACCATGGGGCTATCTACGAGCAGTACGTC. Its translation is CASSYHHHGAIYEQYV. The J gene is TRBJ2-7, the V gene TRBV7-8, with D perhaps TRBD1 (5 bases). V lost 4 bases and J lost 3, with 19 bases in between. CDR3 length: 16 residues. The V gene's germline CDR1 is SGHVS and CDR2 FQNEAQ.

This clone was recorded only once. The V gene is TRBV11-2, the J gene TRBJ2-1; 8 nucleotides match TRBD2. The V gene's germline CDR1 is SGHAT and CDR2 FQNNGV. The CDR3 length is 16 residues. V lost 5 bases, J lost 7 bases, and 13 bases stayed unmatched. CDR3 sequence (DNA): TGTGCCAGCAGCCCCGGACTAGCTGCGACACAGAATGAGCAGTTCTTC. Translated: CASSPGLAATQNEQFF. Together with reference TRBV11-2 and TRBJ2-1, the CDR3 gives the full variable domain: EAGVAQSPRYKIIEKRQSVAFWCNPISGHATLYWYQQILGQGPKLLIQFQNNGVVDDSQLPKDRFSAERLKGVDSTLKIQPAKLEDSAVYLCASSPGLAATQNEQFFGPGTRLTVL.

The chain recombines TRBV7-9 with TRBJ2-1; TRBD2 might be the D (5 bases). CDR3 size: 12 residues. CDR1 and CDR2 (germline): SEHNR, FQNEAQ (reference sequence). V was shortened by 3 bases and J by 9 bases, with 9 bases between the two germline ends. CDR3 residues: CASSFDRGEQFF. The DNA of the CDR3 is TGTGCCAGCAGCTTCGACCGGGGTGAGCAGTTCTTC.

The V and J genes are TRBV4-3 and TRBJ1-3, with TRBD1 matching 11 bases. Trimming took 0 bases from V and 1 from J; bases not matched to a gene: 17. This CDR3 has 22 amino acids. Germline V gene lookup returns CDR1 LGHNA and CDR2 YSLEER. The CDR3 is CASSQDRSIGTGGFVSGNTIYF. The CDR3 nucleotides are TGCGCCAGCAGCCAAGATCGATCGATCGGGACAGGGGGTTTTGTTTCTGGAAACACCATATATTTT.

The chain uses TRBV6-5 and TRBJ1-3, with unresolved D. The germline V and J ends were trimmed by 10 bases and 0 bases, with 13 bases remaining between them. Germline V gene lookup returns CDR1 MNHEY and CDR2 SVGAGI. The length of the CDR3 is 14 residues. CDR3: CATRDGGSGNTIYF. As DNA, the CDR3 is TGTGCCACCCGAGATGGTGGCTCTGGAAACACCATATATTTT.

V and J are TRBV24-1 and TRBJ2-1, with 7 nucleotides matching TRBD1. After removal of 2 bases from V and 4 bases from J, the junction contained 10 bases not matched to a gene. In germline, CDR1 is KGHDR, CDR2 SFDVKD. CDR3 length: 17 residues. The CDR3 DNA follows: TGTGCCACCAGTGATTCGGAACGGGCAGGGGGTTACAATGAGCAGTTCTTC. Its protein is CATSDSERAGGYNEQFF.

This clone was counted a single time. The CDR3 DNA reads TGTGCCAGCAGCTTAGCCGGGGGGGCCCGCTACGAGCAGTACGTC. It is translated as CASSLAGGARYEQYV. This chain joins TRBV7-2 and TRBJ2-7, with 8 positions matching TRBD2. CDR1 and CDR2 (germline): SGHTA, FQGNSA. This CDR3 is built from 15 residues. V was clipped by 0 bases and J by 3 bases; unmatched bases: 4.

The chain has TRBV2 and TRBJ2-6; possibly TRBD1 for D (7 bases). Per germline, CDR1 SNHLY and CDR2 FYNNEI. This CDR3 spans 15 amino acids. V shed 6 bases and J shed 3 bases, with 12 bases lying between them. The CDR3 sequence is CASRGTAGGANVLTF. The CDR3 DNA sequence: TGTGCCAGCAGGGGGACAGCGGGTGGGGCCAACGTCCTGACTTTC. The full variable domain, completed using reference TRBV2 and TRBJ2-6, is EPEVTQTPSHQVTQMGQEVILRCVPISNHLYFYWYRQILGQKVEFLVSFYNNEISEKSEIFDDQFSVERPDGSNFTLKIRSTKLEDSAMYFCASRGTAGGANVLTFGAGSRLTVL.

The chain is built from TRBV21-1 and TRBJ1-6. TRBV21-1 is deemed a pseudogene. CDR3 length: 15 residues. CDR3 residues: CASSKVCGDNSPLHF. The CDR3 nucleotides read TGTGCCAGCAGCAAAGTTTGCGGGGATAATTCACCCCTCCACTTT.

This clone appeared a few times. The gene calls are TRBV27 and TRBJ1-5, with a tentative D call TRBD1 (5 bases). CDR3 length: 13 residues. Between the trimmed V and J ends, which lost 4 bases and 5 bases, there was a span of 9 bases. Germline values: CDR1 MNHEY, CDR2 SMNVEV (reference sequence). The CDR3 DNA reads TGTGCCAGCAGTTCCACAGGAGATCAGCCCCAGCATTTT. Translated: CASSSTGDQPQHF.

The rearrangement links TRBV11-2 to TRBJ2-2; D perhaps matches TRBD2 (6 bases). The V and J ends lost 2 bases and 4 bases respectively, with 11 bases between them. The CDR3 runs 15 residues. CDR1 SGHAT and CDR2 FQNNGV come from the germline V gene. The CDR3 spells CASSLLSGVTGELFF. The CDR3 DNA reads TGTGCCAGCAGCTTATTGTCGGGAGTCACCGGGGAGCTGTTTTTT.

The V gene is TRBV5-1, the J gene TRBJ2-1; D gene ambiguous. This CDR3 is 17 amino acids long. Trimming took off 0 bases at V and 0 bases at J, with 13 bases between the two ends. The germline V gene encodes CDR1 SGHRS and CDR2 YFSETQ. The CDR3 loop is CASSLGVSRSSYNEQFF. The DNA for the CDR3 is TGCGCCAGCAGCTTGGGGGTTAGCAGAAGCTCCTACAATGAGCAGTTCTTC.

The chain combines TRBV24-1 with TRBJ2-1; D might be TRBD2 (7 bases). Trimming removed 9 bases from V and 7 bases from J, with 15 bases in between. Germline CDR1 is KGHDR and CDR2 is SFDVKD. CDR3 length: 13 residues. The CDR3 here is CATGRGAVNEQFF. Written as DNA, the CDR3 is TGTGCCACCGGACGGGGGGCAGTTAATGAGCAGTTCTTC.

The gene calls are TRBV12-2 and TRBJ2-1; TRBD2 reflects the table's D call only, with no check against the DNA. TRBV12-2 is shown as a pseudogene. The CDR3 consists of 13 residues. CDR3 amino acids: CASRLGLVDEQFF. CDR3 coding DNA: TGTGCAAGTCGCTTGGGACTAGTTGATGAGCAGTTCTTC.